Each of the 11 T cell receptor beta chains below was sequenced from the same sample in a study of T cell changes during pregnancy in multiple sclerosis (dated by TCRdb to the late 2010s). The protocol used for the library was the immunoSEQ multiplex PCR assay. This is the immuneACCESS table as TCRdb keeps it, with only in-frame sequences that have V and J called. A part of the clones is gone; compared with another copy, unresolved V genes explain less than half, and the rest is unexplained. Across this sample there are tens of thousands of clones, with 90% to 95% seen only once. 2.2% of the sample is taken by the ten largest. Sequencing was performed on peripheral blood, taken in the third trimester of pregnancy. The receptor set was obtained from a female donor with multiple sclerosis, enrolled in a pregnancy study.

V usage is TRBV14 and J usage is TRBJ2-1; 8 positions agree with TRBD2. After removal of 4 bases from V and 9 bases from J, the junction contained 5 bases not matched to a gene. Germline V gives CDR1 SGHDN, CDR2 FVKESK. This CDR3 is 13 amino acids long. CDR3 bases: TGTGCCAGCAGCCTCTCCCGGGAGGGTGAGCAGTTCTTC. This translates into CASSLSREGEQFF.

CDR3 nucleotides: TGTGCCAGCAGCTCCGAGGGGGACAGGGGCACTGAAGCTTTCTTT. Translating it yields CASSSEGDRGTEAFF. The chain links TRBV11-3 to TRBJ1-1; 10 nucleotides match TRBD1. The CDR3 totals 15 residues. The germline V gene has CDR1 SGHNT and CDR2 YENEEA. V lost 4 bases to trimming and J lost 4 bases; unmatched junction nucleotides: 6. Full variable domain (outside the CDR3, taken from reference TRBV11-3 and TRBJ1-1): EAGVVQSPRYKIIEKKQPVAFWCNPISGHNTLYWYLQNLGQGPELLIRYENEEAVDDSQLPKDRFSAERLKGVDSTLKIQPAELGDSAVYLCASSSEGDRGTEAFFGQGTRLTVV.

CDR3 in DNA: TGTGCCAGCAGCTTAGGACGTGGCGGGAACTACGAGCAGTACTTC. Translation: CASSLGRGGNYEQYF. This chain uses TRBV7-2 with TRBJ2-7; D might be TRBD2 (6 bases). This CDR3 comprises 15 residues. Germline CDR1 SGHTA, CDR2 FQGNSA. V was clipped by 1 base and J by 3 bases, with 13 bases between them.

V is TRBV28 and J is TRBJ1-1, with D unresolved. This CDR3 has 14 residues. Per germline, CDR1 MDHEN and CDR2 SYDVKM. Trimming took 2 bases from V and 5 from J, leaving 12 bases between them. CDR3 sequence reads: CASSLERKRTEAFF. The CDR3 bases are TGTGCCAGCAGTTTAGAGAGGAAGAGGACTGAAGCTTTCTTT.

The chain couples TRBV12-2 to TRBJ2-1; the D call of TRBD2 is as the table states it, not checked on the DNA. TRBV12-2 is a listed pseudogene. This CDR3 has 18 residues. The CDR3 spells CASRLASELAGGRNEQFF. CDR3 sequence (DNA): TGTGCAAGTCGCTTAGCCTCGGAACTAGCGGGAGGTCGGAATGAGCAGTTCTTC.

This clone rates as medium-sized. The chain recombines TRBV10-1 with TRBJ2-4; 8 nucleotides match TRBD1. With V trimmed by 5 bases and J by 4 bases, 4 bases remained unmatched. The CDR3 sequence is 14 residues long. Germline lookup yields CDR1 WNHNN and CDR2 SYGVQD (reference sequence). The CDR3 reads CASSSGTGKNIQYF. For the CDR3, the DNA is TGCGCCAGCAGTTCTGGGACAGGAAAAAACATTCAGTACTTC.

The rearrangement joins TRBV28 to TRBJ2-2, with TRBD2 identical over 9 bases. V dropped 9 bases and J dropped 5; count of bases not matched to a gene: 10. The CDR3 sequence is 15 residues long. Germline assignment: CDR1 MDHEN and CDR2 SYDVKM. DNA for the CDR3: TGTGCCAGTATGTTAGCGGGAGTAGGTACCGGGGAGCTGTTTTTT. Translation: CASMLAGVGTGELFF.

This clone was found once. V usage is TRBV7-9 and J usage is TRBJ2-7, with D perhaps matching TRBD2 (5 bases). Trimming cost V 1 base and J 6 bases, with 16 bases left between them. The CDR3 covers 15 residues. Germline values: CDR1 SEHNR, CDR2 FQNEAQ (reference sequence). In DNA, the CDR3 is TGTGCCAGCAGCTTAGGGACTGGGTCCGAGCGCGAGCAGTACTTC. This encodes CASSLGTGSEREQYF.

This clone was seen once. The chain uses TRBV27 and TRBJ2-1, with D maybe TRBD2 (6 bases). This CDR3 spans 14 amino acids. V dropped 8 bases and J dropped 7 bases, with 18 bases sitting between them. Germline lookup yields CDR1 MNHEY and CDR2 SMNVEV (reference sequence). This chain's CDR3 is CASCPGGPSNEQFF. In nucleotides, the CDR3 is TGTGCCAGCTGCCCAGGAGGGCCGTCAAATGAGCAGTTCTTC.

The rearrangement links TRBV7-9 to TRBJ1-5; no definite D call. Trimming shortened V by 5 bases and J by 2 bases, and 13 bases separated the two germline ends. The CDR3 sequence is 15 residues long. CDR1 is SEHNR, CDR2 FQNEAQ, per germline (reference sequence). The CDR3 spells CASSNDSAGNQPQHF. The CDR3 DNA follows: TGTGCCAGCAGCAACGACTCAGCTGGCAATCAGCCCCAGCATTTT.

V is TRBV30 and J is TRBJ2-3; 8 nucleotides match TRBD1. This CDR3 is built from 16 residues. After removal of 0 bases from V and 0 bases from J, the junction contained 5 bases not matched to a gene. Germline values: CDR1 GTSNPN, CDR2 SVGIG (reference sequence). DNA of the CDR3: TGTGCCTGGAGTGTCACAGGGGGTTCTAGCACAGATACGCAGTATTTT. This codes for CAWSVTGGSSTDTQYF.